The 28 T cell receptor beta chains in this list originate from one sample, sequenced in a study of T cell responses to AZD1222 COVID-19 vaccine. Produced via immunoSEQ multiplex PCR; TCRdb's table is partial and in-frame only. This sample carries fewer than 180,000 clones, around 94% of them seen once, and the ten largest clones take about 1.3%. Sequenced material: peripheral blood, taken on day 0 of AZD1222 vaccination. These receptors all stem from an adult in good health.

The chain employs TRBV7-9 and TRBJ2-2, with TRBD1 as a possible D gene (6 bases). The CDR3 has 17 residues. Germline V gene sequence: CDR1 SEHNR, CDR2 FQNEAQ (reference sequence). V was shortened by 7 bases and J by 5 bases, with 23 bases between the two germline ends. The CDR3 sequence: CASTTTRTDGFTGELFF. The CDR3 DNA is TGTGCCAGCACCACGACCCGGACAGACGGGTTTACCGGGGAGCTGTTTTTT.

The chain carries TRBV11-1 and TRBJ1-1, with 8 bases fitting TRBD1. This CDR3 is 16 amino acids long. In germline, CDR1 is SGHAT, CDR2 FQDESV (reference sequence). V shed 1 base and J 0 bases; nucleotides not matched to a gene: 4. CDR3 bases: TGTGCCAGCAGCTTAGGAAAGGGACAGGTGAACACTGAAGCTTTCTTT. Residues: CASSLGKGQVNTEAFF.

In its sample, this clone was seen a few times. CDR3 region: CASSQYTGAVYEQYV. CDR3 sequence (DNA): TGCGCCAGCAGCCAATACACAGGGGCCGTCTACGAGCAGTACGTC. The chain employs TRBV4-1 and TRBJ2-7; 7 bases fit TRBD1. Trimming took 2 bases from V and 3 from J; bases not matched to a gene: 7. This CDR3 is 15 amino acids long. Germline CDR1 MGHRA, CDR2 YSYEKL.

The rearrangement links TRBV11-2 to TRBJ2-2; 7 bases are a match to TRBD2. Trimming cost V 5 bases and J 6 bases; bases outside gene matches: 12. Germline CDR1 is SGHAT and CDR2 is FQNNGV. The CDR3 runs 16 residues. The CDR3 region has the DNA TGTGCCAGCAGCAACGGACTAGTATCTTCAGCCGGGGAGCTGTTTTTT. Its protein product is CASSNGLVSSAGELFF.

The V gene is TRBV5-6, the J gene TRBJ2-2; D assignment may be TRBD1 or TRBD2 (6 bases each). Deletions cut 2 bases from V and 5 bases from J, with 16 bases between. The CDR3 covers 16 residues. Germline lookup yields CDR1 SGHDT and CDR2 YYEEEE. The CDR3 loop is CASSFRGGGETGELFF. The CDR3 nucleotides are TGTGCCAGCAGCTTTAGAGGGGGAGGAGAAACCGGGGAGCTGTTTTTT. Filled out from reference TRBV5-6 and TRBJ2-2, the complete variable domain reads DAGVTQSPTHLIKTRGQQVTLRCSPKSGHDTVSWYQQALGQGPQFIFQYYEEEERQRGNFPDRFSGHQFPNYSSELNVNALLLGDSALYLCASSFRGGGETGELFFGEGSRLTVL.

This clone has a single count. The rearrangement joins TRBV4-1 to TRBJ1-4; D call uncertain. The V gene's germline CDR1 is MGHRA and CDR2 YSYEKL. The CDR3 runs to 16 residues. V lost 1 base and J 0 bases, leaving 9 bases between the germline ends. The CDR3 is CASSQGPRATNEKLFF. DNA for the CDR3: TGCGCCAGCAGCCAAGGACCACGAGCAACTAATGAAAAACTGTTTTTT.

The V and J genes are TRBV6-6 and TRBJ2-2; TRBD1 matches 12 bases. Germline lookup yields CDR1 MNHNY and CDR2 SVGAGI (reference sequence). Unmatched junction bases numbered 4, after V lost 6 bases and J lost 5 bases. The CDR3 runs to 15 residues. CDR3: CASRRDRGRTGELFF. CDR3 sequence (DNA): TGTGCCAGCAGGCGGGACAGGGGGCGTACCGGGGAGCTGTTTTTT.

This clone occurred once. V is TRBV19 and J is TRBJ1-1; D is undetermined. The CDR3 contains 13 residues. Between the trimmed V and J ends, which lost 6 bases and 0 bases, there was a span of 8 bases. Germline CDR1 reads LNHDA; CDR2 reads SQIVND (reference sequence). The CDR3, as DNA: TGTGCCAGTAGGTGGCACATGAACACTGAAGCTTTCTTT. As protein: CASRWHMNTEAFF. The full variable domain, its missing parts supplied by reference TRBV19 and TRBJ1-1, is DGGITQSPKYLFRKEGQNVTLSCEQNLNHDAMYWYRQDPGQGLRLIYYSQIVNDFQKGDIAEGYSVSREKKESFPLTVTSAQKNPTAFYLCASRWHMNTEAFFGQGTRLTVV.

J is TRBJ2-5 and V is TRBV14; 14 bases match TRBD2. Germline CDR1 is SGHDN and CDR2 is FVKESK. Trimming took 4 bases from V and 4 from J; bases not matched to a gene: 11. The CDR3 extends over 18 amino acids. The CDR3 region is CASSLGLAGGLLGETQYF. The CDR3 DNA reads as TGTGCCAGCAGCCTCGGACTAGCGGGGGGATTGCTCGGAGAGACCCAGTACTTC.

The chain couples TRBV30 to TRBJ1-2, with 9 bases fitting TRBD1. V was pared by 5 bases and J by 2 bases, with 12 bases of the junction left unmatched. This CDR3 region has 16 residues. CDR1 and CDR2 from the germline V gene are GTSNPN and SVGIG (reference sequence). In nucleotides, the CDR3 is TGTGCCTGGTGGGGAGACCGGGACAGGGCAAACTATGGCTACACCTTC. Amino acid sequence: CAWWGDRDRANYGYTF.

The V and J genes are TRBV11-2 and TRBJ1-4, with D tentatively TRBD1 (5 bases). The length of the CDR3 is 12 residues. Germline V gene sequence: CDR1 SGHAT, CDR2 FQNNGV. V was trimmed by 5 bases and J by 12 bases, leaving 13 bases between them. Here the CDR3 reads CASSLGTDELFF. The DNA for the CDR3 is TGTGCCAGCAGCCTTGGGACGGATGAACTGTTTTTT.

The chain uses TRBV5-1 and TRBJ2-2; D may be TRBD1 (5 bases). This CDR3 spans 14 amino acids. The germline V and J ends were trimmed by 7 bases and 3 bases, with 13 bases remaining between them. CDR1 is SGHRS and CDR2 is YFSETQ in the germline V gene. The CDR3 is CASGWQGDTGELFF. The DNA of the CDR3 is TGCGCCAGCGGCTGGCAGGGTGACACCGGGGAGCTGTTTTTT.

The V call is TRBV6-2 or TRBV6-3, the J call TRBJ1-2; maybe TRBD1 (6 bases). Germline V gene sequence: CDR1 MNHEY, CDR2 SVGEGT. This CDR3 is 13 amino acids long. The V gene lost 2 bases and the J gene lost 5 bases, with 9 bases spanning the gap. CDR3 loop: CASSYTRGYGYTF. The DNA for the CDR3 is TGTGCCAGCAGTTACACCAGGGGATATGGCTACACCTTC.

This chain connects TRBV20-1 to TRBJ2-3; D is ambiguous. This CDR3 comprises 10 residues. V was cut by 3 bases and J by 7 bases, with 5 bases left in between. Germline loops: CDR1 DFQATT, CDR2 SNEGSKA (reference sequence). The CDR3: CSASPYTQYF. The CDR3 nucleotides read TGCAGTGCTAGTCCATATACGCAGTATTTT.

The chain has TRBV28 and TRBJ1-2; D remains ambiguous. Germline CDR1 reads MDHEN; CDR2 reads SYDVKM. The V and J ends lost 5 bases and 5 bases respectively, with 9 bases between them. The CDR3 is 12 residues long. In DNA form, the CDR3 reads TGTGCCAGCAGTCTCCAAACTTATGGCTACACCTTC. Its protein product is CASSLQTYGYTF.

The chain links TRBV27 to TRBJ1-1; 7 bases are a match to TRBD1. The CDR3 sequence is 21 residues long. V shed 0 bases, J shed 1 base, and the junction held 20 bases outside the gene matches. Germline V gene sequence: CDR1 MNHEY, CDR2 SMNVEV (reference sequence). The CDR3 sequence: CASSLSREVRGQEDGNTEAFF. The CDR3 DNA reads TGTGCCAGCAGTTTATCCCGTGAGGTTAGGGGGCAAGAAGATGGGAACACTGAAGCTTTCTTT.

The rearrangement joins TRBV5-6 to TRBJ1-4, with a weak D call TRBD1 (5 bases). Germline V CDR1 and CDR2: SGHDT, YYEEEE. Between the trimmed V and J ends, which lost 0 bases and 6 bases, there was a span of 9 bases. The CDR3 loop spans 14 amino acids. The CDR3, as DNA: TGTGCCAGCAGCTTGGTGGGGGTGGATGAAAAACTGTTTTTT. This codes for CASSLVGVDEKLFF.

The chain links TRBV6-5 to TRBJ1-3, with D possibly matching TRBD1 (5 bases). The CDR3 is made up of 14 amino acids. From germline, CDR1 is MNHEY and CDR2 SVGAGI. V was clipped by 7 bases and J by 0 bases, with 10 bases between them. CDR3 sequence reads: CASNAGDSGNTIYF. In DNA, the CDR3 is TGTGCCAGCAATGCGGGGGACTCTGGAAACACCATATATTTT.

The V gene is TRBV5-5, the J gene TRBJ1-1; D is unresolved. The V and J ends lost 3 bases and 4 bases respectively, with 13 bases between them. Germline V lookup: CDR1 SGHKS, CDR2 YYEKEE (reference sequence). The length of the CDR3 is 14 residues. The CDR3 region is CASSSLRAPTEAFF. CDR3 bases: TGTGCCAGCAGCTCCCTAAGGGCGCCCACTGAAGCTTTCTTT.

CDR3: CASSVTAGGTDTQYF. CDR3 nucleotides: TGTGCCAGCAGTGTGACTGCCGGCGGCACAGATACGCAGTATTTT. The chain links TRBV6-4 to TRBJ2-3; D is undetermined. The V end lost 4 bases, the J end lost 1 base, and 12 bases lay between the germline ends. The CDR3 contains 15 residues. From germline, CDR1 is MRHNA and CDR2 SNTAGT.

The V call is TRBV27, the J call TRBJ1-4, with D possibly being TRBD1 (6 bases). This CDR3 spans 15 amino acids. The V end lost 5 bases, the J end lost 2 bases, and 12 bases lay between the germline ends. Germline loops: CDR1 MNHEY, CDR2 SMNVEV (reference sequence). CDR3 sequence (DNA): TGTGCCAGCAGTCAATACAGGGCGACTAATGAAAAACTGTTTTTT. Its translation: CASSQYRATNEKLFF.

The chain couples TRBV3-1 (or the pseudogene TRBV3-2) to TRBJ2-3; 8 bases line up with TRBD2. CDR1 and CDR2 (germline): LGHDT, YNNKEL (reference sequence). CDR3 size: 17 residues. The V segment lost 4 bases and the J segment 4 bases; nucleotides outside the gene matches: 13. The CDR3 region is CASSPHKRRGAPDTQYF. As DNA, the CDR3 is TGTGCCAGCAGCCCCCATAAGAGGCGGGGGGCACCAGATACGCAGTATTTT.

The V and J genes are TRBV19 and TRBJ1-6; no firm D call. This CDR3 is built from 12 residues. Germline CDR1 reads LNHDA; CDR2 reads SQIVND (reference sequence). V shed 5 bases and J shed 7 bases, with 6 bases lying between them. This CDR3 is CASSEYNSPLHF. CDR3 in DNA: TGTGCCAGTAGTGAGTACAATTCACCCCTCCACTTT.

This chain joins TRBV19 and TRBJ1-6; 7 bases line up with TRBD1. Germline lookup yields CDR1 LNHDA and CDR2 SQIVND (reference sequence). With 5 bases clipped from V and 7 bases from J, the junction kept 8 bases outside the gene matches. This CDR3 region has 15 residues. The DNA of the CDR3 is TGTGCCAGTAGTGTGGGACAGCGGGGCAATTCACCCCTCCACTTT. Amino acids: CASSVGQRGNSPLHF. The full variable domain, completed using reference TRBV19 and TRBJ1-6, is DGGITQSPKYLFRKEGQNVTLSCEQNLNHDAMYWYRQDPGQGLRLIYYSQIVNDFQKGDIAEGYSVSREKKESFPLTVTSAQKNPTAFYLCASSVGQRGNSPLHFGNGTRLTVT.

V and J are TRBV7-3 and TRBJ2-2; D call uncertain. The ends were cut back, 6 bases at V and 1 base at J, with 15 bases in the middle. CDR3 length: 16 residues. CDR1 and CDR2 (germline): SGHTA, FQGTGA. As DNA, the CDR3 is TGTGCCAGCAGTCACAAAGCGCGCGGGAACACCGGGGAGCTGTTTTTT. It translates to CASSHKARGNTGELFF.

The gene calls are TRBV6-4 and TRBJ2-1; D is unresolved. Germline loops: CDR1 MRHNA, CDR2 SNTAGT. This CDR3 is built from 12 residues. Trimming pared 4 bases from V and 6 bases from J, leaving 7 bases between. For the CDR3, the DNA is TGTGCCAGCAGTGTCGTCACCAATGAGCAGTTCTTC. Its protein product is CASSVVTNEQFF.

The chain uses TRBV3-1 (or the pseudogene TRBV3-2) and TRBJ2-2, with TRBD2 as a possible D gene (5 bases). Germline CDR1 LGHDT, CDR2 YNNKEL (reference sequence). The CDR3 has 11 amino acids. Trimming removed 2 bases at V and 15 bases at J, with 10 bases between. CDR3 nucleotide sequence: TGTGCCAGCAGCCAATCCGGACTCTTGTTTTTT. Protein sequence: CASSQSGLLFF.

J is TRBJ2-5 and V is TRBV19; 9 bases are a match to TRBD1. This CDR3 has 15 residues. V trimming: 6 bases; J trimming: 5 bases; junction bases outside the gene matches: 10. The V gene's germline CDR1 is LNHDA and CDR2 SQIVND (reference sequence). CDR3 nucleotide sequence: TGTGCCAGTAGAGAAACAGGGGGCGGGCGGGAGACCCAGTACTTC. This encodes CASRETGGGRETQYF.